This T cell receptor (beta chain) originates from a study of blood T cell repertoires in COVID-19. Overall study: COVID-19 samples, acute and convalescent, were from the United States, Italy and Spain. PBMCs, B-cell-depleted T cells, or T cells were the source of the cDNA or gDNA that made up the material.

This clone appeared once. Data came from immunoSEQ multiplex PCR; TCRdb stores just in-frame clones and leaves some out. The profile shows around 97,000 clones, approximately 87% of them singletons. There are 11 residues in the CDR3. CDR1 and CDR2 (germline): SEHNR, FQNEAQ (reference sequence). Trimming cost V 5 bases and J 5 bases, with 7 bases left between them. The clonotype was recovered from a human donor in a cohort sampled during active COVID-19. The sample consisted of peripheral blood. The V call is TRBV7-9, the J call TRBJ2-7, with a tentative D call TRBD1 (5 bases). CDR3 sequence (DNA): TGTGCCAGCAGCACAGGCCACGAGCAGTACTTC. Translation: CASSTGHEQYF.